This T cell receptor (beta chain) is from a study of shared clonotypes between healthy human individuals. The CDR3 has 13 residues. Germline V gene data show CDR1 as KGHSH and CDR2 as LQKENI. The V end lost 2 bases, the J end lost 4 bases, and 9 bases lay between the germline ends. Assay execution took place at the deep level. This table comes from immunoSEQ multiplex PCR, and its TCRdb copy is limited to in-frame clones, with some not included. There are roughly 2,500,000 clones in the sample; 93% occur only once, and about 0.38% lies in the top ten. The chain has TRBV18 and TRBJ2-7; D gene unclear. Sequencing was done on a sample of naive CD4+ T cells from PBMCs. Sample subset: CD45RA+ positively selected. The receptor was derived from a man aged 18 to 29 in good health. Some clones in this sample may be carry-over from other donors' samples. For the CDR3, the DNA is TGTGCCAGCTCACCATATGTCGGATACGAGCAGTACTTC. Translation gives CASSPYVGYEQYF. The entire variable domain, with the rest obtained from reference TRBV18 and TRBJ2-7, is as follows: NAGVMQNPRHLVRRRGQEARLRCSPMKGHSHVYWYRQLPEEGLKFMVYLQKENIIDESGMPKERFSAEFPKEGPSILRIQQVVRGDSAAYFCASSPYVGYEQYFGPGTRLTVT.